This passage covers 20 T cell receptor beta chains from one sample sequenced in a study of T cells in Graves' hyperthyroidism and ophthalmopathy. Template material for amplifying TCR beta CDR3 regions consisted of RNA transcripts. HTBI primers were the set used in a first-round RT-PCR of the TCR CDR3. TCRdb independently ran MiXCR on the multiplex PCR reads; one entry per CDR3 protein. The sample has more than 300,000 distinct CDR3 sequences, around a sixth seen once. The sample consisted of blood. These receptors came from a man aged 18-30 years with Graves' ophthalmopathy.

This clonotype was seen at least ten times. The chain employs TRBV6-1 and TRBJ1-2, with 7 bases that match TRBD1. Trimming cost V 4 bases and J 8 bases; bases outside gene matches: 4. The CDR3 is made up of 12 amino acids. Germline V CDR1 and CDR2: MNHNS, SASEGT. The CDR3, as DNA: TGTGCCAGCAGTGTGACAGGGAGCGGCTACACCTTC. This gives the protein CASSVTGSGYTF.

This clonotype came up a few times. With a much larger clone just one base away, this may be a read error. V is TRBV28 and J is TRBJ2-7, with TRBD1 matching over 8 bases. V shed 8 bases, J shed 7 bases, and the junction held 16 bases outside the gene matches. CDR3 length equals 15 residues. Germline V gene sequence: CDR1 MDHEN, CDR2 SYDVKM. CDR3: CASGYSGQGASEQYF. Here the CDR3 DNA reads TGTGCCAGCGGTTACTCTGGGCAGGGGGCGAGTGAGCAGTACTTC.

The chain joins TRBV19 to TRBJ2-7; D is ambiguous. In germline, CDR1 is LNHDA, CDR2 SQIVND (reference sequence). Trimming took 5 bases from V and 7 from J, leaving 21 bases between them. CDR3 length: 15 amino acids. The CDR3 sequence: CASSSTQQALREQYF. The DNA for the CDR3 is TGTGCCAGTAGTTCGACTCAGCAAGCCCTTAGGGAGCAGTACTTC.

This clonotype came up many times. This chain uses TRBV29-1 with TRBJ1-1; the D gene is possibly TRBD1 (5 bases). In germline, CDR1 is SQVTM, CDR2 ANQGSEA. This CDR3 has 13 amino acids. V was pared by 7 bases and J by 1 base, with 13 bases between. Written as DNA, the CDR3 is TGCAGCGCACACCCGGGACGGAACACTGAAGCTTTCTTT. Amino acids: CSAHPGRNTEAFF.

J is TRBJ1-4 and V is TRBV29-1; D uncertain. Germline loops: CDR1 SQVTM, CDR2 ANQGSEA. The ends were cut back, 4 bases at V and 4 bases at J, with 7 bases in the middle. There are 12 residues in the CDR3. In DNA form, the CDR3 reads TGCAGCGTTGCTGCGGGTAATGAAAAACTGTTTTTT. The encoded protein is CSVAAGNEKLFF.

The chain recombines TRBV20-1 with TRBJ1-1, with D tentatively TRBD1 (5 bases). Trimming took off 1 base at V and 8 bases at J, with 20 bases between the two ends. CDR1 and CDR2 (germline): DFQATT, SNEGSKA (reference sequence). CDR3 length equals 15 residues. CDR3 loop: CSARGGRGVSTEAFF. The CDR3 DNA follows: TGCAGTGCTAGAGGAGGTCGGGGGGTCTCAACGGAAGCTTTCTTT.

J is TRBJ1-4 and V is TRBV2; TRBD1 is a possible D gene (6 bases). The V gene lost 8 bases and the J gene lost 8 bases, with 9 bases spanning the gap. This CDR3 has 11 amino acids. Germline values: CDR1 SNHLY, CDR2 FYNNEI. CDR3 in DNA: TGTGCCAGCGAGGACAGAGAAAAACTGTTTTTT. Translating gives CASEDREKLFF. The entire variable domain, with the rest obtained from reference TRBV2 and TRBJ1-4, is as follows: EPEVTQTPSHQVTQMGQEVILRCVPISNHLYFYWYRQILGQKVEFLVSFYNNEISEKSEIFDDQFSVERPDGSNFTLKIRSTKLEDSAMYFCASEDREKLFFGSGTQLSVL.

V and J are TRBV9 and TRBJ2-2; no clear D. The CDR3 runs to 15 residues. V dropped 4 bases and J dropped 1 base, with 11 bases sitting between them. Germline V lookup: CDR1 SGDLS, CDR2 YYNGEE. For the CDR3, the DNA is TGTGCCAGCAGCAGAAGTCCGCTGAACACCGGGGAGCTGTTTTTT. This encodes CASSRSPLNTGELFF.

Worth noting for this clonotype: One junction end disagrees with the germline gene, perhaps due to a read error. The V and J genes are TRBV7-3 and TRBJ1-2, with D uncertain. The CDR3 is 13 residues long. The germline V gene has CDR1 SGHTA and CDR2 FQGTGA. CDR3 residues: CASSPDANYGCTF. The DNA for the CDR3 is TGTGCCAGCAGCCCGGATGCTAACTATGGCTGCACCTTC.

The chain links TRBV6-2 or TRBV6-3 to TRBJ2-1, with 8 nucleotides matching TRBD2. The CDR3 spans 13 residues. Germline CDR1 is MNHEY and CDR2 is SVGEGT. The V gene end was trimmed by 4 bases and the J gene end by 9 bases; junction bases not matched to a gene: 5. CDR3 loop: CASSWETSGEQFF. The CDR3 nucleotides read TGTGCCAGCAGTTGGGAAACTAGCGGTGAGCAGTTCTTC.

This clonotype was counted ten times or more. The chain is built from TRBV3-1 and TRBJ1-2; a weak D match, TRBD1 (5 bases). The germline V gene encodes CDR1 LGHDT and CDR2 YNNKEL (reference sequence). The V gene lost 2 bases and the J gene lost 4 bases, with 8 bases spanning the gap. The CDR3 covers 13 residues. Written as DNA, the CDR3 is TGTGCCAGCAGCCAATTGAGGGGCTATGGCTACACCTTC. Amino acid sequence: CASSQLRGYGYTF.

This clonotype was seen only a few times. J is TRBJ1-5 and V is TRBV4-1; the match to TRBD1 covers 9 bases. Trimming removed 0 bases from V and 1 base from J; junction bases left unmatched: 7. CDR3 length equals 18 residues. Germline V gives CDR1 MGHRA, CDR2 YSYEKL. CDR3 DNA: TGCGCCAGCAGCCAAGAAGGACAGGGGCCTGGGAGCAATCAGCCCCAGCATTTT. Its protein is CASSQEGQGPGSNQPQHF.

This clonotype has a count of ten or more. The rearrangement links TRBV6-1 to TRBJ2-5, with D perhaps given as TRBD1 or TRBD2 (6 bases each). The CDR3 loop spans 14 amino acids. V was clipped by 6 bases and J by 2 bases, with 13 bases between them. Per the germline V gene, CDR1 is MNHNS and CDR2 is SASEGT. CDR3 protein: CASRRDTLQETQYF. The CDR3 DNA is TGTGCCAGCAGGCGGGACACCCTACAAGAGACCCAGTACTTC.

This clonotype was seen ten or more times. CDR3 residues: CASGLGAGAYNEQFF. The CDR3 DNA reads TGCGCCAGCGGCCTAGGAGCGGGGGCTTACAATGAGCAGTTCTTC. The chain uses TRBV5-1 and TRBJ2-1; 8 nucleotides match TRBD2. Germline loops: CDR1 SGHRS, CDR2 YFSETQ. The trim removed 7 bases at V and 4 bases at J, leaving 10 bases unmatched. This CDR3 region has 15 residues.

The chain is built from TRBV5-4 and TRBJ2-7; 15 bases align to TRBD2. The trim removed 4 bases at V and 0 bases at J, leaving 8 bases unmatched. The CDR3 has 18 residues. Germline-derived CDR1 and CDR2 are SGHNT and YYREEE (reference sequence). In DNA, the CDR3 is TGTGCCAGCAGCCGCGGACTAGCGGGGGGGCTAATCTCCTACGAGCAGTACTTC. It is translated as CASSRGLAGGLISYEQYF.

J is TRBJ2-5 and V is TRBV3-1, with D perhaps TRBD2 (7 bases). Germline CDR1 is LGHDT and CDR2 is YNNKEL (reference sequence). The CDR3 is made up of 17 amino acids. V lost 0 bases, J lost 1 base, and 15 bases lay in between. CDR3 bases: TGTGCCAGCAGCCAAGAGTGGGGGCGGGGGACCCAAGAGACCCAGTACTTC. The encoded protein is CASSQEWGRGTQETQYF.

There are a few counts of this clonotype. This rearrangement joins TRBV20-1 to TRBJ1-2, with D perhaps TRBD1 (5 bases). V dropped 3 bases and J dropped 7 bases, with 18 bases sitting between them. The CDR3 contains 14 residues. The germline V gene has CDR1 DFQATT and CDR2 SNEGSKA (reference sequence). DNA for the CDR3: TGCAGTGCTAGTGCAGTGGGGCCTTCCGGTGGCTACACCTTC. It encodes CSASAVGPSGGYTF.

This clonotype has at least ten counts. The chain is built from TRBV28 and TRBJ2-1; D gene ambiguous. Germline V CDR1 and CDR2: MDHEN, SYDVKM. CDR3 size: 12 residues. V was trimmed by 3 bases and J by 1 base, leaving 1 base between them. Written as DNA, the CDR3 is TGTGCCAGCAGTTTGTCCTACAATGAGCAGTTCTTC. Translating it yields CASSLSYNEQFF. The whole variable domain, filled in from reference TRBV28 and TRBJ2-1, reads DVKVTQSSRYLVKRTGEKVFLECVQDMDHENMFWYRQDPGLGLRLIYFSYDVKMKEKGDIPEGYSVSREKKERFSLILESASTNQTSMYLCASSLSYNEQFFGPGTRLTVL.

The rearrangement joins TRBV9 to TRBJ2-2; D is unresolved. V gave up 0 bases and J gave up 2 bases, with 5 bases separating them. From germline, CDR1 is SGDLS and CDR2 YYNGEE. The CDR3 is 14 residues long. The CDR3 loop is CASSVAQNTGELFF. In nucleotides, the CDR3 is TGTGCCAGCAGCGTAGCGCAAAACACCGGGGAGCTGTTTTTT.

V is TRBV7-9 and J is TRBJ2-7, with D perhaps TRBD2 (5 bases). The V end was cut by 5 bases, the J end by 3 bases, with 14 bases between. The V gene's germline CDR1 is SEHNR and CDR2 FQNEAQ (reference sequence). The CDR3 covers 14 residues. The CDR3 region is CASSPGPADYEQYF. Here the CDR3 DNA reads TGTGCCAGCAGCCCTGGGCCAGCGGACTACGAGCAGTACTTC.